The rows below give T cell receptor beta chains drawn from one sample of a study of identical twins. TCRdb ran MiXCR on the 5' RACE reads and lists one entry per CDR3 protein. The table records about 550,000 distinct CDR3 sequences, approximately 20% of them present only once. These data also formed part of another study, on yellow fever vaccine responses in identical twins.

The material sequenced was CD4+ T cells sorted from blood. Receptors originate from a woman aged 18-29 years in good health. CDR3s include the opening cysteine and the closing phenylalanine or tryptophan. D genes are given only for firm matches. The size entry is marked missing in some rows and otherwise reads once, few, many or a size class.

j_call: TRBJ2-2
v_call: TRBV12-3/TRBV12-4
d_call: TRBD2
cdr3_length: 16
clone_size: few
cdr3_aa: CASTLGLAANTGELFF
cdr3_nt: TGTGCCAGCACCTTAGGACTAGCGGCGAACACCGGGGAGCTGTTTTTT

j_call: TRBJ1-2
v_call: TRBV24-1
d_call: NA
cdr3_length: 12
clone_size: NA
cdr3_aa: CATSGLQGGYTF
cdr3_nt: TGTGCCACCAGTGGCTTACAGGGCGGCTACACCTTC

j_call: TRBJ2-3
v_call: TRBV12-3/TRBV12-4
d_call: NA
cdr3_length: 15
clone_size: few
cdr3_aa: CASSLYSRFTDTQYF
cdr3_nt: TGTGCCAGCAGTTTATATAGCCGTTTCACAGATACGCAGTATTTT

j_call: TRBJ1-4
v_call: TRBV20-1
d_call: NA
cdr3_length: 14
clone_size: NA
cdr3_aa: CSATGPRGTEKLFF
cdr3_nt: TGCAGTGCAACCGGGCCCCGAGGGACCGAAAAACTGTTTTTT

j_call: TRBJ2-2
v_call: TRBV5-1
d_call: NA
cdr3_length: 12
clone_size: many
cdr3_aa: CASSWGTGELFF
cdr3_nt: TGTGCCAGCAGCTGGGGAACCGGGGAGCTGTTTTTT

j_call: TRBJ2-2
v_call: TRBV5-1
d_call: TRBD1
cdr3_length: 15
clone_size: NA
cdr3_aa: CASSMDGTVAGELFF
cdr3_nt: TGCGCCAGCAGCATGGATGGGACAGTGGCCGGGGAGCTGTTTTTT

j_call: TRBJ2-7
v_call: TRBV28
d_call: TRBD2
cdr3_length: 16
clone_size: NA
cdr3_aa: CASSPIGLAGGSEQYF
cdr3_nt: TGTGCCAGCAGTCCCATAGGACTAGCGGGAGGTTCCGAGCAGTACTTC

j_call: TRBJ1-1
v_call: TRBV20-1
d_call: NA
cdr3_length: 13
clone_size: NA
cdr3_aa: CSANTGDNTEAFF
cdr3_nt: TGCAGTGCTAATACCGGGGATAACACTGAAGCTTTCTTT

j_call: TRBJ2-1
v_call: TRBV6-5
d_call: NA
cdr3_length: 14
clone_size: few
cdr3_aa: CASSYLETTGEQFF
cdr3_nt: TGTGCCAGCAGTTACTTGGAGACTACAGGGGAGCAGTTCTTC

j_call: TRBJ2-1
v_call: TRBV5-1
d_call: TRBD2
cdr3_length: 16
clone_size: NA
cdr3_aa: CASSGRAAGGPYEQFF
cdr3_nt: TGCGCCAGCAGCGGACGAGCAGCGGGAGGGCCCTATGAGCAGTTCTTC

j_call: TRBJ2-3
v_call: TRBV7-3
d_call: TRBD2
cdr3_length: 15
clone_size: many
cdr3_aa: CASSLAGASTDTQYF
cdr3_nt: TGTGCCAGCAGTCTAGCGGGGGCTAGCACAGATACGCAGTATTTT

j_call: TRBJ2-6
v_call: TRBV3-1
d_call: TRBD1
cdr3_length: 16
clone_size: NA
cdr3_aa: CASRDRLLSGANVLTF
cdr3_nt: TGTGCCAGCAGGGACAGGTTACTCTCTGGGGCCAACGTCCTGACTTTC